This TCR beta chain derives from a study of T cell clones after liver transplantation. Study context: In this trial, immunosuppression withdrawal was attempted within 2 years of liver transplant. Pre-transplant mixed lymphocyte reactions yielded third-party-reactive TCRbeta sequences as comparators for graft-donor-reactive sequences. Without induction therapy, subjects received standard immunosuppression until 12-24 months post-transplant.

Study findings and constraints: Rather than being deleted, graft donor-reactive T cells may have moved into the graft.

Germline CDR1 and CDR2: SGHRS and YFSETQ. This CDR3 is 15 amino acids long. V lost 1 base to trimming and J lost 3 bases, with 13 bases between them. Profiling relied on immunoSEQ multiplex PCR, and the TCRdb table lists in-frame clones only, not all of them. This sample has 55,000 to 70,000 clones, with 80% to 95% found just once. This clone was picked up a small number of times. Antigen specificity is unknown. This material consisted of CD4+ T cells from blood, taken approximately 27 months after liver transplant. The TCR comes from a human patient who received a liver transplant. The graft donor may account for some of the T cells. The genes are TRBV5-1 and TRBJ1-1, with D unclear. The CDR3 nucleotides read TGCGCCAGCAGCTTGCAAGGTTTGAAGGACACTGAAGCTTTCTTT. Protein sequence: CASSLQGLKDTEAFF.